Below, 2 T cell receptor beta chains from the same sample are listed, as sequenced in a study of T cell responses to AZD1222 COVID-19 vaccine. Produced via immunoSEQ multiplex PCR; TCRdb's table is partial and in-frame only. The table includes 120,000 or so clones, around 87% detected once. Sequenced material: peripheral blood, taken on day 0 of AZD1222 vaccination. These receptor sequences come from an adult in good health.

This clone appeared a few times. The V and J genes are TRBV5-4 and TRBJ2-7; D not certain. The V end lost 0 bases, the J end lost 6 bases, and 7 bases lay between the germline ends. Germline lookup yields CDR1 SGHNT and CDR2 YYREEE (reference sequence). CDR3 size: 12 residues. The CDR3 sequence is CASSLEGFEQYF. DNA of the CDR3: TGTGCCAGCAGCTTGGAAGGGTTCGAGCAGTACTTC.

V is TRBV6-4 and J is TRBJ1-6; 11 bases agree with TRBD1. Germline CDR1 is MRHNA and CDR2 is SNTAGT. V lost 3 bases and J lost 8; bases outside the gene matches: 3. CDR3 length equals 15 residues. The CDR3 loop is CASSEGTGGYSPLHF. The CDR3 coding sequence is TGTGCCAGCAGTGAAGGGACAGGGGGGTATTCACCCCTCCACTTT.